One sample yielded the 28 T cell receptor beta chains listed below, sequenced in a study of cytomegalovirus exposure and HLA in healthy donors. PCR used 60 Vbeta primers and 13 Jbeta primers. Only in-frame clones appear in the TCRdb table, and some are missing; sequencing was by immunoSEQ multiplex PCR. The sample holds roughly 160,000 clones; approximately 85% are singletons and the top ten take about 9.3%. The specimen was PBMCs. The receptors here all came from a young man in good health and CMV-seropositive.

The rearrangement uses TRBV19 and TRBJ2-5; D is possibly TRBD2 (6 bases). The length of the CDR3 is 14 residues. V lost 4 bases, J lost 0 bases, and 9 bases lay in between. Germline V gene sequence: CDR1 LNHDA, CDR2 SQIVND (reference sequence). The DNA for the CDR3 is TGTGCCAGTAGTAGCAGGAGGGACCAAGAGACCCAGTACTTC. This sequence encodes CASSSRRDQETQYF.

The V and J genes are TRBV5-4 and TRBJ1-4, with unresolved D. V was shortened by 3 bases and J by 0 bases, with 12 bases between the two germline ends. The germline CDR1 and CDR2 sequences are SGHNT and YYREEE (reference sequence). The CDR3 extends over 16 amino acids. CDR3 amino acids: CASSSRTEATNEKLFF. The CDR3 DNA follows: TGTGCCAGCAGCTCTAGGACGGAGGCAACTAATGAAAAACTGTTTTTT.

This chain links TRBV19 with TRBJ2-3; 9 nucleotides agree with TRBD2. There are 15 residues in the CDR3. Trimming cost V 5 bases and J 0 bases; bases outside gene matches: 3. Looked up from germline, CDR1 is LNHDA and CDR2 is SQIVND (reference sequence). The CDR3 coding sequence is TGTGCCAGTAGTTATAGCGGGGGCAGCACAGATACGCAGTATTTT. Translation: CASSYSGGSTDTQYF.

The chain couples TRBV7-9 to TRBJ2-3, with 11 bases matching TRBD2. The ends lost 5 bases at V and 4 bases at J; junction bases unmatched: 5. This CDR3 has 15 amino acids. The germline V gene encodes CDR1 SEHNR and CDR2 FQNEAQ (reference sequence). CDR3 in amino acids: CASSPTSGAADTQYF. The CDR3 coding sequence is TGTGCCAGCAGCCCGACTAGCGGGGCCGCAGATACGCAGTATTTT.

This chain connects TRBV6-6 to TRBJ2-5, with D perhaps TRBD1 (6 bases). The germline V gene has CDR1 MNHNY and CDR2 SVGAGI (reference sequence). Trimming stripped 10 bases from V and 5 bases from J, with 17 bases between. The CDR3 is 13 residues long. The CDR3 spells CATDSKVAETQYF. The CDR3 nucleotides read TGTGCCACGGACAGCAAAGTTGCGGAGACCCAGTACTTC.

The CDR3 loop is CASSSSEADEQFF. The CDR3 DNA is TGCGCCAGCAGTTCCTCCGAAGCGGATGAGCAGTTCTTC. The rearrangement joins TRBV5-1 to TRBJ2-1; tentatively, D is TRBD2 (5 bases). The V and J ends lost 5 bases and 8 bases respectively, with 14 bases between them. The germline V gene has CDR1 SGHRS and CDR2 YFSETQ. CDR3 length: 13 residues.

This chain links TRBV7-6 with TRBJ1-2, with unresolved D. Germline CDR1 is SGHVS and CDR2 is FNYEAQ. V was clipped by 1 base and J by 6 bases, with 6 bases between them. This CDR3 contains 12 residues. CDR3 protein: CASSLGHNGYTF. The CDR3 DNA reads as TGTGCCAGCAGCTTAGGACACAATGGCTACACCTTC. Full variable domain (remainder filled in from reference TRBV7-6 and TRBJ1-2): GAGVSQSPRYKVTKRGQDVALRCDPISGHVSLYWYRQALGQGPEFLTYFNYEAQQDKSGLPNDRFSAERPEGSISTLTIQRTEQRDSAMYRCASSLGHNGYTFGSGTRLTVV.

The rearrangement links TRBV7-9 to TRBJ2-3; 11 bases agree with TRBD2. With V trimmed by 4 bases and J by 4 bases, 7 bases remained unmatched. The CDR3 has 16 residues. The germline V gene has CDR1 SEHNR and CDR2 FQNEAQ (reference sequence). CDR3 coding DNA: TGTGCCAGCAGCTGGGTAGCGGGGGGGCCAGCAGATACGCAGTATTTT. Its translation: CASSWVAGGPADTQYF.

The CDR3 nucleotides read TGCGCCAGCAGCTTGGTAGGCAGGGGACAGGCAGATACGCAGTATTTT. Its translation is CASSLVGRGQADTQYF. This chain connects TRBV5-1 to TRBJ2-3, with 8 bases lining up with TRBD1. Germline V gene lookup returns CDR1 SGHRS and CDR2 YFSETQ. V gave up 0 bases and J gave up 4 bases; unmatched junction bases: 7. This CDR3 region has 16 residues.

The V gene is TRBV7-9, the J gene TRBJ1-6, with 8 positions matching TRBD1. There are 12 residues in the CDR3. V gave up 5 bases and J gave up 10 bases; unmatched junction bases: 1. Germline V gives CDR1 SEHNR, CDR2 FQNEAQ (reference sequence). The CDR3 nucleotides are TGTGCCAGCAGCCCAGGGGGCTCACCCCTCCACTTT. Its protein is CASSPGGSPLHF.

The rearrangement joins TRBV9 to TRBJ2-3; a possible D gene is TRBD2 (5 bases). Trimming pared 2 bases from V and 6 bases from J, leaving 16 bases between. The CDR3 is 15 amino acids. Germline V gene sequence: CDR1 SGDLS, CDR2 YYNGEE. The CDR3 bases are TGTGCCAGCAGCGTGAGGGCCCCTGGATACGATACGCAGTATTTT. Protein: CASSVRAPGYDTQYF.

The chain has TRBV2 and TRBJ2-2; 8 nucleotides match TRBD1. The germline gives CDR1 SNHLY, CDR2 FYNNEI. Germline trimming cut 7 bases from V and 4 bases from J; bases unmatched to any gene: 5. This CDR3 contains 14 residues. CDR3 sequence reads: CASKGTGATGELFF. The CDR3, as DNA: TGTGCCAGCAAAGGGACAGGAGCCACCGGGGAGCTGTTTTTT.

The chain uses TRBV7-9 and TRBJ1-1, with TRBD1 matching 10 bases. V trimming: 6 bases; J trimming: 2 bases; junction bases outside the gene matches: 6. Germline V gives CDR1 SEHNR, CDR2 FQNEAQ (reference sequence). CDR3 length: 15 residues. The CDR3 sequence is CASRPRQGANTEAFF. Here the CDR3 DNA reads TGTGCCAGCAGACCCAGACAGGGGGCCAACACTGAAGCTTTCTTT.

This clone occurred once. This chain connects TRBV6-4 to TRBJ2-6; D might be TRBD1 (6 bases). The CDR3 spans 14 residues. V lost 11 bases and J 7 bases, leaving 18 bases between the germline ends. Germline V gives CDR1 MRHNA, CDR2 SNTAGT. The CDR3 reads CAGDCTGSANVLTF. The CDR3, as DNA: TGTGCCGGCGATTGCACAGGGTCAGCCAACGTCCTGACTTTC.

This clone was seen just once. The chain carries TRBV7-9 and TRBJ2-5; 7 nucleotides agree with TRBD1. Germline V lookup: CDR1 SEHNR, CDR2 FQNEAQ (reference sequence). This CDR3 is built from 14 residues. Trimming cost V 4 bases and J 1 base; bases outside gene matches: 3. The CDR3 sequence: CASSSGQLQETQYF. In DNA form, the CDR3 reads TGTGCCAGCAGCTCGGGACAGCTCCAAGAGACCCAGTACTTC.

This clone was seen just once. The V gene is TRBV6-1, the J gene TRBJ1-6; no clear D. The V gene's germline CDR1 is MNHNS and CDR2 SASEGT. The V gene lost 0 bases and the J gene lost 8 bases, with 14 bases spanning the gap. The CDR3 length is 16 residues. DNA for the CDR3: TGTGCCAGCAGTGAAGCGCTTCCAGACTTAGATTCACCCCTCCACTTT. Protein product: CASSEALPDLDSPLHF.

The V gene is TRBV27, the J gene TRBJ2-7; TRBD1 is a possible D gene (5 bases). The CDR3 covers 15 residues. The ends were cut back, 6 bases at V and 6 bases at J, with 21 bases in the middle. Germline V gene lookup returns CDR1 MNHEY and CDR2 SMNVEV (reference sequence). Here the CDR3 reads CASSPSWGRIFEQYF. CDR3 coding DNA: TGTGCCAGCAGCCCGTCATGGGGCCGCATCTTCGAGCAGTACTTC.

This rearrangement joins TRBV5-4 to TRBJ2-5, with TRBD1 matching over 8 bases. With the DNA end fitting TRBJ2-7 better, the J assignment may be wrong. Germline assignment: CDR1 SGHNT and CDR2 YYREEE (reference sequence). CDR3 size: 15 residues. The CDR3 loop reads CASSLRDRITYEQYF. The DNA of the CDR3 is TGTGCCAGCAGCTTGCGGGACAGGATAACATACGAGCAGTACTTC.

This clone was observed a few times. The chain couples TRBV4-1 to TRBJ1-5; D unclear. Trimming took off 1 base at V and 8 bases at J, with 12 bases between the two ends. This CDR3 is built from 14 residues. CDR1 is MGHRA and CDR2 is YSYEKL in the germline V gene. The CDR3 coding sequence is TGCGCCAGCAGCCAAGTCCGCCAGGCCGAGCCCCAGCATTTT. As protein: CASSQVRQAEPQHF.

J is TRBJ2-3 and V is TRBV5-1; 7 bases fit TRBD2. The germline CDR1 and CDR2 sequences are SGHRS and YFSETQ. This CDR3 region has 16 residues. With 0 bases clipped from V and 2 bases from J, the junction kept 6 bases outside the gene matches. CDR3 region: CASSLVGSGFTDTQYF. DNA for the CDR3: TGCGCCAGCAGCTTGGTTGGTAGCGGGTTCACAGATACGCAGTATTTT.

The V gene is TRBV18, the J gene TRBJ1-3; possible D gene TRBD1, 5 bases. The CDR3 contains 14 residues. V lost 6 bases to trimming and J lost 0 bases, with 9 bases between them. Germline V gene lookup returns CDR1 KGHSH and CDR2 LQKENI. This CDR3 is CASSKQGSGNTIYF. The CDR3 nucleotides are TGTGCCAGCTCTAAGCAGGGCTCTGGAAACACCATATATTTT.

The rearrangement uses TRBV27 and TRBJ2-7; D might be TRBD2 (7 bases). The CDR3 length is 14 residues. Looked up from germline, CDR1 is MNHEY and CDR2 is SMNVEV (reference sequence). V was cut by 6 bases and J by 3 bases, with 15 bases left in between. The CDR3 DNA reads TGTGCCAGCAGCGGGGGGCACGCTTTCTACGAGCAGTACTTC. It yields the protein CASSGGHAFYEQYF.

This clone showed up just once. The rearrangement links TRBV4-1 to TRBJ1-4, with D unresolved. V lost 0 bases and J lost 8, with 10 bases in between. This CDR3 is 14 amino acids long. Per the germline V gene, CDR1 is MGHRA and CDR2 is YSYEKL. This CDR3 is CASSQDPEGEKLFF. In DNA, the CDR3 is TGCGCCAGCAGCCAAGATCCGGAGGGCGAAAAACTGTTTTTT.

V is TRBV5-1 and J is TRBJ2-5; possible D gene TRBD1, 6 bases. Germline lookup yields CDR1 SGHRS and CDR2 YFSETQ. The CDR3 consists of 14 residues. Trimming took 4 bases from V and 1 from J, leaving 11 bases between them. CDR3 sequence (DNA): TGCGCCAGCAGCCCCCGACAGGTCCAAGAGACCCAGTACTTC. Translation gives CASSPRQVQETQYF.

This chain connects TRBV6-6 to TRBJ2-7, with D hard to call. Per the germline V gene, CDR1 is MNHNY and CDR2 is SVGAGI (reference sequence). The CDR3 runs 11 residues. Trimming removed 6 bases at V and 4 bases at J, with 7 bases between. Here the CDR3 DNA reads TGTGCCAGCAGCTTCGAGTACGAGCAGTACTTC. Protein: CASSFEYEQYF.

The V gene is TRBV6-1, the J gene TRBJ1-6, with TRBD1 as a possible D gene (5 bases). This CDR3 has 16 residues. Trimming shortened V by 2 bases and J by 6 bases, and 14 bases separated the two germline ends. The germline V gene encodes CDR1 MNHNS and CDR2 SASEGT. The CDR3 DNA is TGTGCCAGCAGTGAATTTGGGGCGGATGGTAATTCACCCCTCCACTTT. Translating it yields CASSEFGADGNSPLHF.

The chain employs TRBV11-2 and TRBJ2-7; D might be TRBD2 (6 bases). The length of the CDR3 is 12 residues. Trimming removed 6 bases from V and 5 bases from J, with 11 bases in between. CDR1 SGHAT and CDR2 FQNNGV come from the germline V gene. CDR3 amino acids: CASRRLENEQYF. CDR3 coding DNA: TGTGCCAGCAGACGACTAGAGAACGAGCAGTACTTC.

The DNA of the CDR3 is TGTGCCAGCTTTGAGACAGGTTTAGGCTACACCTTC. Residues: CASFETGLGYTF. V is TRBV25-1 and J is TRBJ1-2; D perhaps matches TRBD1 (6 bases). The CDR3 contains 12 residues. The V and J ends lost 8 bases and 8 bases respectively, with 15 bases between them. Germline-derived CDR1 and CDR2 are MGHDK and SYGVNS.